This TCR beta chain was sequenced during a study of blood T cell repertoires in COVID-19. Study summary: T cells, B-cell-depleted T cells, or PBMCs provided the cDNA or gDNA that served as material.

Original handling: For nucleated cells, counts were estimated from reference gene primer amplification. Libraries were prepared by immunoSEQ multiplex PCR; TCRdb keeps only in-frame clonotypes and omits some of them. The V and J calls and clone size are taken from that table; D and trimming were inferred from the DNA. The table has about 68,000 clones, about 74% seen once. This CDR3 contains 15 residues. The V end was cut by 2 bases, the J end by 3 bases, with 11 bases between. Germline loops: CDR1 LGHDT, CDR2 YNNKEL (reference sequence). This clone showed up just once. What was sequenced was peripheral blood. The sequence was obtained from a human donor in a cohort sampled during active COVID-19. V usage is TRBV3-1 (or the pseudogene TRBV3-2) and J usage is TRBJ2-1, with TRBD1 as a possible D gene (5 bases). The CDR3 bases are TGTGCCAGCAGCCAACTCAGGGCGGACTACAATGAGCAGTTCTTC. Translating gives CASSQLRADYNEQFF.